This entry features one T cell receptor (beta chain) sequence. Its antigen is undetermined. The junction and the germline gene differ at one end; a read error may be behind it. Every donor was a healthy person donating bone marrow. CDR1 and CDR2 (germline): SSHAT, FNYEAQ (reference sequence). CDR3 size: 15 residues. The data originate from a study of cytomegalovirus exposure and HLA in healthy donors. Study-wide points: The study recorded 164 TCR beta chains that were cytomegalovirus-associated. Analysis was carried out at a later point, and it linked a missense DCLRE1C variant to TCR beta V- and J-gene trimming. Despite most TCR sequences being rare, some public TCRs occurred in many donors.

In the PCR, 60 Vbeta and 13 Jbeta primers were used. Clones were read by immunoSEQ multiplex PCR, and TCRdb kept only the in-frame ones, dropping some. Among 100,000 to 150,000 clones, under 12% were seen once, and the ten largest hold 4% to 5%. The chain is built from TRBV7-7 and TRBJ2-3, with D perhaps matching TRBD2 (5 bases). Sequencing input: PBMCs. This sequence originates from a young woman in good health and CMV-seropositive. CDR3 sequence (DNA): TGTGCTAGCAGCCGTTTAGCGTCAAATTCAGATACGCAGTATTTT. Translated: CASSRLASNSDTQYF.